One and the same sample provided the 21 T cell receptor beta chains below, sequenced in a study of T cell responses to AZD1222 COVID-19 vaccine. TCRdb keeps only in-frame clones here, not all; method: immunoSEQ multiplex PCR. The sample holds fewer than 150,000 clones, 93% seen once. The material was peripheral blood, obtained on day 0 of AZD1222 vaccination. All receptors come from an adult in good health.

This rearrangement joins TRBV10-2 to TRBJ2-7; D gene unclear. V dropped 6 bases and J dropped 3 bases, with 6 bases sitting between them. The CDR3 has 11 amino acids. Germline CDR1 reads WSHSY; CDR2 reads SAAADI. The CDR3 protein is CASSPDYEQYF. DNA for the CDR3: TGCGCCAGCAGCCCCGACTACGAGCAGTACTTC.

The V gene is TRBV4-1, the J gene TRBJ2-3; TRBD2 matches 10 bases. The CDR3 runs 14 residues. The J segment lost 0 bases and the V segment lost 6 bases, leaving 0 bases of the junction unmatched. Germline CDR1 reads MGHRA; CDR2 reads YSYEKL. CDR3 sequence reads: CASRLAGSTDTQYF. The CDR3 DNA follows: TGCGCCAGCAGACTAGCGGGGAGCACAGATACGCAGTATTTT.

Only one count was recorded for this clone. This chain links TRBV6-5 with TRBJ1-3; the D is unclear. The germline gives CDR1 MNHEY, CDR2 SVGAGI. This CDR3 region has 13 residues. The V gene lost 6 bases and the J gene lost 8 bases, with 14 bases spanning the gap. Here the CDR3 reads CASSLRPADTIYF. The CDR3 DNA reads TGTGCCAGCAGCCTCCGCCCAGCCGACACCATATATTTT.

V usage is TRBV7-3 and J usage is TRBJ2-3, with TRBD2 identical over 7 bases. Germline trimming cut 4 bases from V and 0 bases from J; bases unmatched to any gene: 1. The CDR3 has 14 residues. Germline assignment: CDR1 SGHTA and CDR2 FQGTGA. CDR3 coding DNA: TGTGCCAGCAGCTGGCGGGGGAGCACAGATACGCAGTATTTT. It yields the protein CASSWRGSTDTQYF.

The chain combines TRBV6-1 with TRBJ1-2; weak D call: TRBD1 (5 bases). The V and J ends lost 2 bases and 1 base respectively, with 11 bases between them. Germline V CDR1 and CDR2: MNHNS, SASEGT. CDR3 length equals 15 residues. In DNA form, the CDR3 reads TGTGCCAGCAGTGAATGGGCCGGGGGTAACTATGGCTACACCTTC. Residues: CASSEWAGGNYGYTF.

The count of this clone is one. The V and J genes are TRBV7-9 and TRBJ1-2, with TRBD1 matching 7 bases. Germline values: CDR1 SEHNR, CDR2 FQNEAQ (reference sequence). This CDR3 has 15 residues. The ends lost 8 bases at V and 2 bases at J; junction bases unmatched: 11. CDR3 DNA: TGTGCCAGCCCCTCAGGAGGGGGCCACAACTATGGCTACACCTTC. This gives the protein CASPSGGGHNYGYTF.

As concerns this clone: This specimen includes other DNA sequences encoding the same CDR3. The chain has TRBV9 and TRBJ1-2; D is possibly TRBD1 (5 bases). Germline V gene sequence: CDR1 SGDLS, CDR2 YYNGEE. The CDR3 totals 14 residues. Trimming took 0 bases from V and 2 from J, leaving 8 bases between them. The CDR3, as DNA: TGTGCCAGCAGCGTAGGAGGGGAGAACTATGGCTACACCTTC. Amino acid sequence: CASSVGGENYGYTF.

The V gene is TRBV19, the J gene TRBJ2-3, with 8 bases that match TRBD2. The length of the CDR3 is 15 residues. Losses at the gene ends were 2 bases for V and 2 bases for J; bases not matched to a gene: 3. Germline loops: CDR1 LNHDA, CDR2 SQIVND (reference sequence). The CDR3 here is CASSIRRGVTDTQYF. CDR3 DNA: TGTGCCAGTAGTATACGGCGGGGGGTCACAGATACGCAGTATTTT. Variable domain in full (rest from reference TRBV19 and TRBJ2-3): DGGITQSPKYLFRKEGQNVTLSCEQNLNHDAMYWYRQDPGQGLRLIYYSQIVNDFQKGDIAEGYSVSREKKESFPLTVTSAQKNPTAFYLCASSIRRGVTDTQYFGPGTRLTVL.

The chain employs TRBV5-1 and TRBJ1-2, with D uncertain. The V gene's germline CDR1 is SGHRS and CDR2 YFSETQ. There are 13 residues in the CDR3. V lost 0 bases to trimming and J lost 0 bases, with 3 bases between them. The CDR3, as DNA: TGCGCCAGCAGCTTGGAATCTAACTATGGCTACACCTTC. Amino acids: CASSLESNYGYTF.

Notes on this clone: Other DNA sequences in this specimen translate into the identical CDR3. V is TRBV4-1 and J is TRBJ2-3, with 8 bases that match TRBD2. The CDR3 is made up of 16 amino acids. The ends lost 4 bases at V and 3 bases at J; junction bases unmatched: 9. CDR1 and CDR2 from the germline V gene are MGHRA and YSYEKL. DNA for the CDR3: TGCGCCAGCAGCCCTAGAACTAGCGGAGGAACAGATACGCAGTATTTT. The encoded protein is CASSPRTSGGTDTQYF.

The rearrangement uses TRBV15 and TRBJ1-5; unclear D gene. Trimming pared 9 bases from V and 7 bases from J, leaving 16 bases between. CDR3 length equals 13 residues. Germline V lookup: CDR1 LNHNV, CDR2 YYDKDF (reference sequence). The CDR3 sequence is CATATRAAQPQHF. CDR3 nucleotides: TGTGCCACGGCCACGAGGGCAGCCCAGCCCCAGCATTTT. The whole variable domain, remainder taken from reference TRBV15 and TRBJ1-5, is DAMVIQNPRYQVTQFGKPVTLSCSQTLNHNVMYWYQQKSSQAPKLLFHYYDKDFNNEADTPDNFQSRRPNTSFCFLDIRSPGLGDTAMYLCATATRAAQPQHFGDGTRLSIL.

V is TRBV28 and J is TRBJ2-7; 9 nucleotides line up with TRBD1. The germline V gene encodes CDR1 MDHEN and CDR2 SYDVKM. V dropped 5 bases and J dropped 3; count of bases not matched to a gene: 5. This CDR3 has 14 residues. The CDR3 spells CASSGTGRVYEQYF. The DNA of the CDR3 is TGTGCCAGCAGTGGGACAGGGAGGGTCTACGAGCAGTACTTC.

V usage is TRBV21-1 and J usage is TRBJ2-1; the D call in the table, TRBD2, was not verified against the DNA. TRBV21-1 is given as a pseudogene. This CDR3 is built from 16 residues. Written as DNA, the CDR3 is TGTGCCAGCAGCAAAAGACCTTGCAGCGCCTACAATGAGCAGTTCTTC. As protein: CASSKRPCSAYNEQFF.

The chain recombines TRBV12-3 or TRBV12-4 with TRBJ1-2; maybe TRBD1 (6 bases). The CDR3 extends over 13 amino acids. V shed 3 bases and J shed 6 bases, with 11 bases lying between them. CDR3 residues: CASSFGTTNGYTF. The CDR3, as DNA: TGTGCCAGCAGTTTCGGGACAACGAATGGCTACACCTTC.

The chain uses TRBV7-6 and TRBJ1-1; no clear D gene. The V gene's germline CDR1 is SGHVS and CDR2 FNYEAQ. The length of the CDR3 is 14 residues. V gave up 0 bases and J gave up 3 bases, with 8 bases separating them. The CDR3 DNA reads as TGTGCCAGCAGCTTAGCGCTAAGAGACACTGAAGCTTTCTTT. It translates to CASSLALRDTEAFF.

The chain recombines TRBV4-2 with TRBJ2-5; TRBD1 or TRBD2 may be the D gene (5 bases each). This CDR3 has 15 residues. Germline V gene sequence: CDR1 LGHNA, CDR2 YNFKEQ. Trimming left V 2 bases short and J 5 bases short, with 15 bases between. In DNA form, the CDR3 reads TGTGCCAGCAGCCAATCTAGCAGGGAAGGGGAGACCCAGTACTTC. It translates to CASSQSSREGETQYF.

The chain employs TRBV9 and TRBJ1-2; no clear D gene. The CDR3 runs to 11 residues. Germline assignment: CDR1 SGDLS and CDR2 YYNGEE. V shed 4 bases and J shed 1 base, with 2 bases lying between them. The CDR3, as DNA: TGTGCCAGCAGCATTAACTATGGCTACACCTTC. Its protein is CASSINYGYTF.

CDR3 in DNA: TGCGCCAGCAGCTCTGGACAGCCGAATCAGCCCCAGCATTTT. This sequence encodes CASSSGQPNQPQHF. This rearrangement joins TRBV5-1 to TRBJ1-5; D perhaps matches TRBD1 (6 bases). Germline loops: CDR1 SGHRS, CDR2 YFSETQ. CDR3 size: 14 residues. The V end was cut by 3 bases, the J end by 4 bases, with 11 bases between.

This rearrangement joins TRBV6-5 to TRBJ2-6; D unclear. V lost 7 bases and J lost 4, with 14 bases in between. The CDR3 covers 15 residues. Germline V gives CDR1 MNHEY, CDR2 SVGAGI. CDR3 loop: CASTLGLVGANVLTF. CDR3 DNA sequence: TGTGCCAGCACCCTTGGTTTAGTAGGGGCCAACGTCCTGACTTTC.

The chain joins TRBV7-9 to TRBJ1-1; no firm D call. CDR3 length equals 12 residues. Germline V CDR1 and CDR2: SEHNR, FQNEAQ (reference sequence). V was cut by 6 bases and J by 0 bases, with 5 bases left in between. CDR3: CASSAVNTEAFF. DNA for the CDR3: TGTGCCAGCAGTGCAGTGAACACTGAAGCTTTCTTT. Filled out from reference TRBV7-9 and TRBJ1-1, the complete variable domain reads DTGVSQNPRHKITKRGQNVTFRCDPISEHNRLYWYRQTLGQGPEFLTYFQNEAQLEKSRLLSDRFSAERPKGSFSTLEIQRTEQGDSAMYLCASSAVNTEAFFGQGTRLTVV.

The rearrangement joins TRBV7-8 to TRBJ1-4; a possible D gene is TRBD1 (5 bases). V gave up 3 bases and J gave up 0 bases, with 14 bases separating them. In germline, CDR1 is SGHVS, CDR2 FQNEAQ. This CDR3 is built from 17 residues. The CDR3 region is CASSLGPIFTTNEKLFF. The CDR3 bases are TGTGCCAGCAGCTTGGGACCGATCTTTACAACTAATGAAAAACTGTTTTTT.